This T cell receptor beta chain was sequenced during a study of regulatory T cells in long-lasting Graves disease. Study outcomes and limitations: Patients with persistent disease showed a bias toward TRBV28, TRBJ1-2 and TRBJ2-5.

On this clonotype: Its target is unknown.

V was pared by 0 bases and J by 0 bases, with 9 bases between. The CDR3 totals 17 residues. Germline CDR1 reads LGHNA; CDR2 reads YNFKEQ. Specified time point: persistent/refractory GD, antithyroid drugs over 5 years with positive TRAb. PBMCs were the source of the RNA used for TCR sequencing. All patients originated from an endocrinology department located in Xi'an, China. According to the study, TCR beta libraries were built with iRepertoire HTBI primers and CDR3-region Arm-PCR. TCRdb passed the multiplex PCR reads through MiXCR, listing each CDR3 protein once. The table shows some 420,000 distinct CDR3 sequences, with 20% to 25% occurring only once.

The sequencing here drew on peripheral blood mononuclear cells (PBMCs), taken when the disease was refractory, from a patient treated with antithyroid drugs. The clonotype comes from a female donor with Graves disease. The gene calls are TRBV4-2 and TRBJ1-6; D gene uncertain. CDR3 protein: CASSQDLRSSYNSPLHF. The CDR3 nucleotides read TGTGCCAGCAGCCAAGATCTGAGGAGCTCCTATAATTCACCCCTCCACTTT.